Described below is a single TCR beta chain sequence and its context. The antigen remains undetermined. Profiling relied on immunoSEQ multiplex PCR, and the TCRdb table lists in-frame clones only, not all of them. The sample includes under 1,100,000 clones, roughly 80% of them seen just once. The sample is drawn from a study of shared clonotypes between healthy human individuals. The overall study: Donor ages ranged 18 to 49 years: a couple of women, a few men.

Study results and caveats: Non-shared clonotypes displayed generation probabilities falling below those of clonotypes present in all four donors.

This CDR3 region has 19 residues. The trim removed 0 bases at V and 4 bases at J, leaving 10 bases unmatched. Germline values: CDR1 MGHRA, CDR2 YSYEKL. Memory CD4+ cells were the fraction left after CD45RA+ naive selection. J is TRBJ2-2 and V is TRBV4-1; 11 bases agree with TRBD2. This receptor was identified in a man in his late teens or twenties in good health. The sample consisted of memory CD4+ T cells sorted from blood. Subset denoted: CD45RA-negative fraction. CDR3 sequence reads: CASSQEMSSGRPSTGELFF. For the CDR3, the DNA is TGCGCCAGCAGCCAAGAAATGTCTAGCGGGAGGCCTAGCACCGGGGAGCTGTTTTTT.